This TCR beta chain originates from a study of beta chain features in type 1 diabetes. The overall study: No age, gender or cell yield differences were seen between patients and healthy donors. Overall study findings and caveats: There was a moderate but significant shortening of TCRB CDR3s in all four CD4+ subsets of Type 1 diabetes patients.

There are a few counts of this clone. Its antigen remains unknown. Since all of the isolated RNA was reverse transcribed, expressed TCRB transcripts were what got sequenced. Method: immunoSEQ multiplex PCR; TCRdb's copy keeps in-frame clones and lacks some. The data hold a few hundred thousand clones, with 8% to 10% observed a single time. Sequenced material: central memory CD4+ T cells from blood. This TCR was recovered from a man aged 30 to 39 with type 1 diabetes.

The CDR3 is CASSLEGGELFF. The CDR3 DNA is TGTGCCAGCAGCTTAGAAGGTGGGGAGCTGTTTTTT. The chain uses TRBV11-3 and TRBJ2-2; no clear D gene. Germline CDR1 reads SGHNT; CDR2 reads YENEEA. V lost 0 bases and J lost 8, with 4 bases in between. The CDR3 covers 12 residues.